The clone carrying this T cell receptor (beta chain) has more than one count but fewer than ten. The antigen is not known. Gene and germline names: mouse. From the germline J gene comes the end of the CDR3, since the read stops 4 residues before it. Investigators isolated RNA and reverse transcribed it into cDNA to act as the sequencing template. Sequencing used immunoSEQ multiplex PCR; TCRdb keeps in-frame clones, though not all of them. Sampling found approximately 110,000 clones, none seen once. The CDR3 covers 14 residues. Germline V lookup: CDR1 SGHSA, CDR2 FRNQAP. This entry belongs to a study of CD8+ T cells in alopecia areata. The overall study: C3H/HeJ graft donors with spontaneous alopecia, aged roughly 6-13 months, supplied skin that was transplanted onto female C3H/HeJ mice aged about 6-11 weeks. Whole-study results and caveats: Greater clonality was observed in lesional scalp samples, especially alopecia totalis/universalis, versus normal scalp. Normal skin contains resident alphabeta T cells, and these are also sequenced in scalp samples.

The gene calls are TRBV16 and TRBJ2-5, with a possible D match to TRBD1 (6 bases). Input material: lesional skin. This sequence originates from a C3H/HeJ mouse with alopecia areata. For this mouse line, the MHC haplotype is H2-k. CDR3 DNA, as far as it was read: TGTGCAAGCAGCCCTCAGGGGAAGGAAGAC. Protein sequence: CASSPQGKED. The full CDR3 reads CASSPQGKEDTQYF.